This T cell receptor (beta chain) comes out of a study of blood T cell repertoires in COVID-19. Looking at the study overall: Sources were T cells, B-cell-depleted T cells, or PBMCs; the material itself was cDNA or gDNA.

Participants spanned ages about 18 to 100 years and resided in about 24 US areas. Categorization into cohorts depended on clinical history that participants reported. Germline values: CDR1 SGDLS, CDR2 YYNGEE. CDR3 size: 12 residues. The V and J ends lost 0 bases and 6 bases respectively, with 6 bases between them. In the original processing: Using reference gene primer amplification, nucleated cell counts were estimated. TCRdb's copy holds only in-frame clones and misses some; the assay was immunoSEQ multiplex PCR. The DNA gave D and trimming, while V, J and clone size come from that table. The table lists approximately 220,000 clones, approximately 89% of them singletons. Concerning this clone: This CDR3 is also generated by other DNA sequences in the sample.

The receptor was derived from a woman between 25 and 40 years old with acute COVID-19. The material sequenced was PBMCs or T cells enriched from blood (not recorded which). The chain has TRBV9 and TRBJ1-1, with D hard to call. The CDR3 loop is CASSVGGSEAFF. The CDR3 DNA reads as TGTGCCAGCAGCGTAGGAGGTTCTGAAGCTTTCTTT.